This entry lists 28 T cell receptor beta chains sequenced from one sample in a study of T cell changes during pregnancy in multiple sclerosis. This table comes from immunoSEQ multiplex PCR, and its TCRdb copy is limited to in-frame clones, with some not included. The table includes some 110,000 clones, more than 85% detected once. Sequences were derived from peripheral blood, sampled in the third trimester of pregnancy. All receptors come from a female donor with multiple sclerosis, enrolled in a pregnancy study.

V gene TRBV19 combines with J gene TRBJ2-2; possibly TRBD2 for D (6 bases). In germline, CDR1 is LNHDA, CDR2 SQIVND (reference sequence). Trimming stripped 7 bases from V and 3 bases from J, with 12 bases between. The CDR3 is 14 amino acids. CDR3 sequence (DNA): TGTGCCAGTAACCTCAAGCGGGACACCGGGGAGCTGTTTTTT. This encodes CASNLKRDTGELFF.

This rearrangement joins TRBV5-1 to TRBJ2-6, with a tentative D call TRBD1 (5 bases). Germline V lookup: CDR1 SGHRS, CDR2 YFSETQ. Trimming removed 4 bases at V and 3 bases at J, with 11 bases between. The length of the CDR3 is 15 residues. The CDR3 sequence is CASSPRTSGANVLTF. Here the CDR3 DNA reads TGCGCCAGCAGCCCCCGGACAAGTGGGGCCAACGTCCTGACTTTC.

V is TRBV5-1 and J is TRBJ2-1; TRBD1 aligns across 9 bases. Germline loops: CDR1 SGHRS, CDR2 YFSETQ. J lost 5 bases, V lost 3 bases, and 6 bases had no gene match. This CDR3 contains 15 residues. The CDR3 protein is CASSSPGQGNNEQFF. Here the CDR3 DNA reads TGCGCCAGCAGCTCCCCGGGACAGGGCAACAATGAGCAGTTCTTC.

This clone was found once. This rearrangement joins TRBV4-1 to TRBJ2-2; no definite D call. The CDR3 spans 15 residues. Trimming removed 4 bases at V and 4 bases at J, with 13 bases between. Germline V gives CDR1 MGHRA, CDR2 YSYEKL. CDR3 sequence (DNA): TGCGCCAGCAGCCCGTCTTCAAGAGCCACCGGGGAGCTGTTTTTT. Translating it yields CASSPSSRATGELFF.

V and J are TRBV7-9 and TRBJ1-4; D not resolved. Germline CDR1 and CDR2: SEHNR and FQNEAQ (reference sequence). The ends were cut back, 2 bases at V and 0 bases at J, with 7 bases in the middle. This CDR3 is 15 amino acids long. CDR3 residues: CASSLYLATNEKLFF. The CDR3 DNA follows: TGTGCCAGCAGCTTATATCTTGCAACTAATGAAAAACTGTTTTTT. The entire variable domain, with the rest obtained from reference TRBV7-9 and TRBJ1-4, is as follows: DTGVSQNPRHKITKRGQNVTFRCDPISEHNRLYWYRQTLGQGPEFLTYFQNEAQLEKSRLLSDRFSAERPKGSFSTLEIQRTEQGDSAMYLCASSLYLATNEKLFFGSGTQLSVL.

This clone was recorded only once. The J gene is TRBJ1-3, the V gene TRBV18, with D uncertain. Germline lookup yields CDR1 KGHSH and CDR2 LQKENI. CDR3 length: 18 residues. V was cut by 5 bases and J by 4 bases, with 24 bases left in between. In nucleotides, the CDR3 is TGTGCCAGCTCATCACTCGGAGGGCAGTCGTTGCCCGGAAACACCATATATTTT. Its translation: CASSSLGGQSLPGNTIYF.

This clone was recorded a few times. The rearrangement uses TRBV7-9 and TRBJ1-1, with D possibly matching TRBD1 (6 bases). Trimming took off 3 bases at V and 2 bases at J, with 10 bases between the two ends. Germline assignment: CDR1 SEHNR and CDR2 FQNEAQ (reference sequence). The CDR3 covers 14 residues. The CDR3 nucleotides are TGTGCCAGCAGCTTCCTACAGGGAAACACTGAAGCTTTCTTT. It specifies CASSFLQGNTEAFF. The full variable domain, completed using reference TRBV7-9 and TRBJ1-1, is DTGVSQNPRHKITKRGQNVTFRCDPISEHNRLYWYRQTLGQGPEFLTYFQNEAQLEKSRLLSDRFSAERPKGSFSTLEIQRTEQGDSAMYLCASSFLQGNTEAFFGQGTRLTVV.

The rearrangement joins TRBV6-1 to TRBJ1-2, with no clear D. CDR1 MNHNS and CDR2 SASEGT come from the germline V gene. CDR3 size: 13 residues. Between the trimmed V and J ends, which lost 8 bases and 5 bases, there was a span of 15 bases. The CDR3 DNA sequence: TGTGCCAGCGGGAGGGAAAATTGGTATGGCTACACCTTC. This encodes CASGRENWYGYTF.

The CDR3 DNA reads as TGCGCCAGCAGCTTGGGCAGGGTAGACTATGGCTACACCTTC. Translation: CASSLGRVDYGYTF. The V and J genes are TRBV5-1 and TRBJ1-2, with D possibly matching TRBD1 (5 bases). V shed 0 bases and J shed 3 bases, with 9 bases lying between them. Germline-derived CDR1 and CDR2 are SGHRS and YFSETQ. The CDR3 is 14 amino acids. The whole variable domain, remainder taken from reference TRBV5-1 and TRBJ1-2, is KAGVTQTPRYLIKTRGQQVTLSCSPISGHRSVSWYQQTPGQGLQFLFEYFSETQRNKGNFPGRFSGRQFSNSRSEMNVSTLELGDSALYLCASSLGRVDYGYTFGSGTRLTVV.

The rearrangement joins TRBV10-3 to TRBJ2-2; 8 bases fit TRBD1. The germline gives CDR1 ENHRY, CDR2 SYGVKD. The CDR3 is 15 amino acids. The ends lost 3 bases at V and 7 bases at J; junction bases unmatched: 7. CDR3 protein: CAISEVQGAGGELFF. The CDR3 DNA reads TGTGCCATCAGTGAAGTCCAGGGGGCCGGCGGGGAGCTGTTTTTT.

The CDR3 is CASSFNRGPGNTIYF. Here the CDR3 DNA reads TGTGCCAGCAGTTTCAACCGGGGTCCTGGAAACACCATATATTTT. The rearrangement joins TRBV28 to TRBJ1-3; D not resolved. The CDR3 totals 15 residues. V was clipped by 3 bases and J by 2 bases, with 11 bases between them. Germline V gene data show CDR1 as MDHEN and CDR2 as SYDVKM.

The chain carries TRBV2 and TRBJ2-2; the D gene is possibly TRBD2 (6 bases). The germline V gene has CDR1 SNHLY and CDR2 FYNNEI. V gave up 7 bases and J gave up 1 base, with 10 bases separating them. The CDR3 extends over 14 amino acids. The CDR3 sequence: CASKAGENTGELFF. CDR3 sequence (DNA): TGTGCCAGCAAAGCGGGCGAGAACACCGGGGAGCTGTTTTTT.

V usage is TRBV29-1 and J usage is TRBJ1-2, with 7 bases matching TRBD1. The length of the CDR3 is 14 residues. V shed 6 bases and J 4 bases; nucleotides not matched to a gene: 11. Germline V gives CDR1 SQVTM, CDR2 ANQGSEA. This CDR3 reads CSVVEGQRSYGYTF. The CDR3 DNA is TGCAGCGTGGTGGAGGGACAGAGGAGCTATGGCTACACCTTC.

The chain combines TRBV28 with TRBJ2-2; D remains ambiguous. Germline V gene lookup returns CDR1 MDHEN and CDR2 SYDVKM. V dropped 3 bases and J dropped 4 bases, with 6 bases sitting between them. The CDR3 consists of 13 residues. CDR3 sequence reads: CASSFEVTGELFF. CDR3 bases: TGTGCCAGCAGTTTTGAGGTCACCGGGGAGCTGTTTTTT.

V usage is TRBV5-6 and J usage is TRBJ2-7; the match to TRBD2 covers 14 bases. Trimming at V came to 4 bases and at J to 5 bases, leaving 5 bases not matched to a gene. This CDR3 comprises 15 residues. Germline CDR1 and CDR2: SGHDT and YYEEEE. Here the CDR3 DNA reads TGTGCCAGCAGCCCGGGACTAGCGGGAGCAAACGAGCAGTACTTC. This encodes CASSPGLAGANEQYF.

V and J are TRBV5-1 and TRBJ2-5, with D tentatively TRBD1 (6 bases). The CDR3 has 15 amino acids. CDR1 and CDR2 from the germline V gene are SGHRS and YFSETQ. Trimming removed 3 bases at V and 5 bases at J, with 17 bases between. The CDR3 reads CASSWNQGTGETQYF. The CDR3, as DNA: TGCGCCAGCAGCTGGAATCAGGGGACGGGCGAGACCCAGTACTTC.

The chain links TRBV5-1 to TRBJ2-7; perhaps TRBD1 as D (5 bases). Per the germline V gene, CDR1 is SGHRS and CDR2 is YFSETQ. The CDR3 runs 13 residues. V was clipped by 0 bases and J by 5 bases, with 9 bases between them. CDR3 sequence (DNA): TGCGCCAGCAGCTTGGTGCAGGGCGACGAGCAGTACTTC. It translates to CASSLVQGDEQYF.

In DNA form, the CDR3 reads TGTGCCAGCCGCCGACAGGTCCTTAATGAAAAACTGTTTTTT. Amino acids: CASRRQVLNEKLFF. This chain joins TRBV28 and TRBJ1-4; possible D gene TRBD1, 6 bases. V lost 8 bases and J 4 bases, leaving 14 bases between the germline ends. Germline V gives CDR1 MDHEN, CDR2 SYDVKM. The CDR3 loop spans 14 amino acids.

This sequence joins TRBV7-2 and TRBJ2-7; TRBD1 aligns across 10 bases. Germline values: CDR1 SGHTA, CDR2 FQGNSA. The junction had 12 bases not matched to a gene; V was cut back by 5 bases and J by 5 bases. The length of the CDR3 is 16 residues. Here the CDR3 DNA reads TGTGCCAGCAGCCATCCCGGGACAGGGGTAAGGGACGAGCAGTACTTC. This gives the protein CASSHPGTGVRDEQYF.

The rearrangement links TRBV21-1 to TRBJ2-5; the table names TRBD2, a call not compared with the DNA. TRBV21-1 is listed as a pseudogene. CDR3 length: 16 residues. The CDR3 reads CASSNRRTRGGETQYF. CDR3 nucleotides: TGTGCCAGCAGCAACCGGCGGACTAGAGGGGGGGAGACCCAGTACTTC.

This chain joins TRBV10-3 and TRBJ1-4, with TRBD1 as a possible D gene (5 bases). The germline CDR1 and CDR2 sequences are ENHRY and SYGVKD. Trimming took 0 bases from V and 7 from J, leaving 18 bases between them. CDR3 length equals 17 residues. The CDR3 here is CAISESGGVGSGEKLFF. CDR3 DNA sequence: TGTGCCATCAGTGAGTCTGGAGGGGTCGGAAGTGGTGAAAAACTGTTTTTT.

CDR3: CASSRERGQGYTF. The CDR3 DNA reads TGTGCCAGCAGTAGAGAGAGGGGGCAGGGCTACACCTTC. The chain employs TRBV2 and TRBJ1-2, with 7 bases identical to TRBD1. The CDR3 has 13 amino acids. The V segment lost 5 bases and the J segment 8 bases; nucleotides outside the gene matches: 8. The germline V gene encodes CDR1 SNHLY and CDR2 FYNNEI.

The V and J genes are TRBV4-2 and TRBJ2-3, with 11 bases that match TRBD2. The J segment lost 3 bases and the V segment lost 0 bases, leaving 5 bases of the junction unmatched. Germline CDR1 and CDR2: LGHNA and YNFKEQ. This CDR3 region has 17 residues. The CDR3, as DNA: TGTGCCAGCAGCCAAGACGTACTAGCGGGAGTAACAGATACGCAGTATTTT. Translated: CASSQDVLAGVTDTQYF.

The chain combines TRBV28 with TRBJ1-5, with 8 bases fitting TRBD1. The CDR3 loop spans 19 amino acids. Germline V gives CDR1 MDHEN, CDR2 SYDVKM. Losses at the gene ends were 6 bases for V and 0 bases for J; bases not matched to a gene: 16. CDR3 protein: CASSFPSQGARDSNQPQHF. As DNA, the CDR3 is TGTGCCAGCAGCTTTCCTAGCCAGGGGGCGCGGGATAGCAATCAGCCCCAGCATTTT.

The V call is TRBV30, the J call TRBJ2-7, with unresolved D. The CDR3 has 11 amino acids. Germline assignment: CDR1 GTSNPN and CDR2 SVGIG (reference sequence). V shed 1 base and J shed 4 bases, with 5 bases lying between them. The CDR3 DNA is TGTGCCTGGAGTGATGCGTACGAGCAGTACTTC. It encodes CAWSDAYEQYF.

V is TRBV4-1 and J is TRBJ1-5, with TRBD1 matching over 7 bases. This CDR3 spans 16 amino acids. V trimming: 1 base; J trimming: 4 bases; junction bases outside the gene matches: 7. Per germline, CDR1 MGHRA and CDR2 YSYEKL. The CDR3 region has the DNA TGCGCCAGCAGCCAAGTAGCGGGACAGCCTAATCAGCCCCAGCATTTT. Its translation: CASSQVAGQPNQPQHF.

The genes are TRBV4-2 and TRBJ1-4; D ambiguous. V lost 0 bases and J lost 8, with 22 bases in between. CDR3 length: 18 amino acids. CDR1 and CDR2 from the germline V gene are LGHNA and YNFKEQ. The CDR3 coding sequence is TGTGCCAGCAGCCAAGATCCGGGCCTCTCACTTTCGGGGGAAAAACTGTTTTTT. Translation gives CASSQDPGLSLSGEKLFF.

The table lists this clone with a count of one. This chain links TRBV2 with TRBJ2-7; TRBD2 matches 11 bases. The germline CDR1 and CDR2 sequences are SNHLY and FYNNEI. CDR3 size: 14 residues. J gave up 3 bases and V 10 bases, and 8 bases lay outside the gene matches. In DNA form, the CDR3 reads TGTGCCACCCAAGAGACTAGCGGGATCTACGAGCAGTACTTC. The encoded protein is CATQETSGIYEQYF.